Sequencing of this T cell receptor (beta chain) was carried out in a study of early T cells in non-severe SARS-CoV-2 infection. The overall study: Sequencing used unsorted whole-blood bulk RNA, so chains lack pairing.

Findings and caveats of the study: Using VDJdb, the matching emphasized anti-spike CD8 responses while missing private and CD4 specificities.

This clonotype was counted ten times or more. As yet, its antigen is unknown. Individual cDNA molecules carried attached unique molecular identifiers. TCRdb processed the 5' RACE reads anew with MiXCR; each CDR3 protein has one entry. In the table there are some 49,000 distinct CDR3 sequences, 12% of which are singletons. The receptor was derived from an adult who was a healthcare worker with PCR-confirmed SARS-CoV-2 infection or an uninfected control (not recorded which). Specimen: whole blood.

The CDR3 loop reads CASSPHGFHNYGYTF. For the CDR3, the DNA is TGTGCCAGCAGCCCCCACGGGTTTCACAACTATGGCTACACCTTC. The genes are TRBV13 and TRBJ1-2, with unresolved D. CDR1 PRHDT and CDR2 FYEKMQ come from the germline V gene (reference sequence). Trimming stripped 5 bases from V and 2 bases from J, with 15 bases between. There are 15 residues in the CDR3.